This passage covers 6 T cell receptor beta chains from one sample sequenced in a study of T cell responses to AZD1222 COVID-19 vaccine. Generated by immunoSEQ multiplex PCR, the TCRdb table keeps only in-frame clones and is missing some. The sample comprises 150,000 to 200,000 clones, 75% to 90% of which are singletons, and 2% to 3% rests with the top ten. Sequenced material: peripheral blood, taken on day 0 of AZD1222 vaccination. The receptor set was obtained from an adult in good health.

This clone was observed a few times. The rearrangement links TRBV24-1 to TRBJ2-2, with 10 positions matching TRBD2. The J segment lost 5 bases and the V segment lost 3 bases, leaving 8 bases of the junction unmatched. CDR1 KGHDR and CDR2 SFDVKD come from the germline V gene. The CDR3 runs 17 residues. The CDR3 sequence: CATSDPAGGGSTGELFF. Written as DNA, the CDR3 is TGTGCCACCAGTGATCCAGCGGGAGGGGGATCGACCGGGGAGCTGTTTTTT.

The chain links TRBV3-1 (or the pseudogene TRBV3-2) to TRBJ1-6; TRBD1 matches at 8 bases. Looked up from germline, CDR1 is LGHDT and CDR2 is YNNKEL (reference sequence). J was trimmed by 7 bases and V by 4 bases; bases with no gene match: 3. The CDR3 consists of 14 residues. CDR3 protein: CASSLGQVNSPLHF. As DNA, the CDR3 is TGTGCCAGCAGCCTGGGACAGGTAAATTCACCCCTCCACTTT.

V and J are TRBV4-2 and TRBJ2-7, with 9 bases matching TRBD1. The CDR3 spans 16 residues. Germline CDR1 and CDR2: LGHNA and YNFKEQ. After removal of 1 base from V and 4 bases from J, the junction contained 8 bases not matched to a gene. The CDR3 bases are TGTGCCAGCAGCCAAGCTACCGGGACAGGGATGTACGAGCAGTACTTC. Protein sequence: CASSQATGTGMYEQYF.

This clone was detected only once. The chain has TRBV5-1 and TRBJ1-5; 9 nucleotides agree with TRBD1. The CDR3 sequence is 15 residues long. After removal of 4 bases from V and 7 bases from J, the junction contained 9 bases not matched to a gene. The V gene's germline CDR1 is SGHRS and CDR2 YFSETQ. The CDR3 DNA follows: TGCGCCAGCAGCCCGACAGGGGGAGCAGGACAGCCCCAGCATTTT. Protein sequence: CASSPTGGAGQPQHF.

The chain recombines TRBV29-1 with TRBJ1-1; TRBD1 matches 12 bases. The V gene end was trimmed by 8 bases and the J gene end by 1 base; junction bases not matched to a gene: 11. The CDR3 sequence is 16 residues long. Per the germline V gene, CDR1 is SQVTM and CDR2 is ANQGSEA. The CDR3 sequence: CSMDRDRGLSNTEAFF. CDR3 DNA sequence: TGCAGCATGGACCGGGACAGGGGGCTTTCGAACACTGAAGCTTTCTTT.

The V call is TRBV2, the J call TRBJ2-1; tentatively, D is TRBD2 (6 bases). Trimming took off 8 bases at V and 10 bases at J, with 15 bases between the two ends. The CDR3 is 12 amino acids. Germline lookup yields CDR1 SNHLY and CDR2 FYNNEI. CDR3 sequence (DNA): TGTGCCAGCTCGGGGGACGGAGGGGAGCAGTTCTTC. This gives the protein CASSGDGGEQFF.